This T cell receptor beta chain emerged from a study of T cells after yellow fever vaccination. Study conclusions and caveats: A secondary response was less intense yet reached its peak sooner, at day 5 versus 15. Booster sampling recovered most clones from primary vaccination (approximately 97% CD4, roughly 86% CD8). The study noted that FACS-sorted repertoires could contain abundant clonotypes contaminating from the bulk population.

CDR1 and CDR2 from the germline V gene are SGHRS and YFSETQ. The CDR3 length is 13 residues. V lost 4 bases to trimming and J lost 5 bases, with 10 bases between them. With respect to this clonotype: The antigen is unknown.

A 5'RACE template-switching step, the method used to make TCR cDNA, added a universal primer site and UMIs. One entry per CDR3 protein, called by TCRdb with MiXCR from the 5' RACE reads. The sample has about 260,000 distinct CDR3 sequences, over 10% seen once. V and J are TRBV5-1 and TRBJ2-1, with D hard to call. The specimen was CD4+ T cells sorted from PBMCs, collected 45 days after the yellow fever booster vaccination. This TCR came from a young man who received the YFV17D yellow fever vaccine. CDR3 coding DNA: TGCGCCAGCAGCAGAGGTCGAAACAATGAGCAGTTCTTC. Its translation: CASSRGRNNEQFF.